Following are 21 T cell receptor beta chains from one sample sequenced in a study of Graves' ophthalmopathy and Graves' hyperthyroidism. Amplifying from RNA transcripts, the study obtained TCR beta CDR3 regions. First-round RT-PCR employed HTBI primers, with a second-round multiplex PCR after it. Via MiXCR, TCRdb re-called the multiplex PCR reads, giving one row per CDR3 protein. The table has about 620,000 distinct CDR3 sequences, over 20% seen once. The sample comprised peripheral blood. All receptors come from a woman aged 18-35 years with stable Graves' hyperthyroidism. Some clones in this sample may be carry-over from other donors' samples.

This rearrangement joins TRBV11-2 to TRBJ1-1, with D perhaps matching TRBD1 (6 bases). This CDR3 region has 16 residues. Per the germline V gene, CDR1 is SGHAT and CDR2 is FQNNGV. Trimming shortened V by 3 bases and J by 6 bases, and 20 bases separated the two germline ends. The CDR3 DNA follows: TGTGCCAGCAGCTTTGGTCTAGGGGGGCGTCGAGCTGAAGCTTTCTTT. Encoded protein: CASSFGLGGRRAEAFF.

In this sample, this clonotype turned up many times. V gene TRBV19 combines with J gene TRBJ1-5; no clear D. The CDR3 sequence is 12 residues long. Germline CDR1 LNHDA, CDR2 SQIVND (reference sequence). With 3 bases removed from V and 7 bases from J, the gap between germline ends came to 7 bases. The CDR3 spells CASSMVGQPQHF. The CDR3 coding sequence is TGTGCCAGTAGTATGGTCGGCCAGCCCCAGCATTTT.

This clonotype was seen many times. The chain carries TRBV11-3 and TRBJ1-1; D is undetermined. V lost 8 bases and J lost 6, with 13 bases in between. This CDR3 has 12 residues. Germline values: CDR1 SGHNT, CDR2 YENEEA. This CDR3 is CASSGGGAEAFF. For the CDR3, the DNA is TGTGCCAGCTCAGGCGGAGGCGCTGAAGCTTTCTTT. The variable domain in full, completed from reference TRBV11-3 and TRBJ1-1, reads EAGVVQSPRYKIIEKKQPVAFWCNPISGHNTLYWYLQNLGQGPELLIRYENEEAVDDSQLPKDRFSAERLKGVDSTLKIQPAELGDSAVYLCASSGGGAEAFFGQGTRLTVV.

This clonotype was recorded only once. This sequence joins TRBV2 and TRBJ2-5; 9 bases fit TRBD2. J was trimmed by 0 bases and V by 11 bases; bases with no gene match: 7. Germline V gives CDR1 SNHLY, CDR2 FYNNEI. This CDR3 is 14 amino acids long. This CDR3 reads CAGVAGDHQETQYF. CDR3 DNA: TGTGCCGGAGTAGCGGGGGATCACCAAGAGACCCAGTACTTC.

This chain links TRBV5-4 with TRBJ2-2, with 7 nucleotides matching TRBD2. CDR3 length: 16 amino acids. Germline V CDR1 and CDR2: SGHNT, YYREEE (reference sequence). Losses at the gene ends were 3 bases for V and 1 base for J; bases not matched to a gene: 6. CDR3: CASSWGGGRNTGELFF. CDR3 nucleotides: TGTGCCAGCAGCTGGGGTGGCGGGAGGAACACCGGGGAGCTGTTTTTT.

This clonotype was detected many times. The chain links TRBV6-5 to TRBJ1-5, with TRBD1 as a possible D gene (5 bases). Per the germline V gene, CDR1 is MNHEY and CDR2 is SVGAGI. Trimming took off 7 bases at V and 6 bases at J, with 16 bases between the two ends. The CDR3 is made up of 14 amino acids. The CDR3 nucleotides are TGTGCCAGCAAAGGTCCAGGGTTAGGTCAGCCCCAGCATTTT. Translating it yields CASKGPGLGQPQHF.

This clonotype was picked up many times. The J gene is TRBJ2-2, the V gene TRBV24-1; 9 bases are a match to TRBD2. With 3 bases clipped from V and 4 bases from J, the junction kept 5 bases outside the gene matches. From germline, CDR1 is KGHDR and CDR2 SFDVKD. The CDR3 spans 16 residues. The CDR3 sequence is CATSDPLAGFTGELFF. CDR3 DNA sequence: TGTGCCACCAGTGATCCCCTAGCGGGGTTCACCGGGGAGCTGTTTTTT.

To note about this clonotype: A much larger clonotype is one base distant, so this may be a read error. The CDR3 DNA reads as TGTGCCAACAGCCTCCAACGGAATACGCAGTATTTT. This encodes CANSLQRNTQYF. This chain joins TRBV6-1 and TRBJ2-3; D is unclear. The CDR3 sequence is 12 residues long. Trimming took 10 bases from V and 7 from J, leaving 15 bases between them. Germline CDR1 reads MNHNS; CDR2 reads SASEGT.

This clonotype was seen a handful of times. CDR3 protein: CASSEDFLGANTGELFF. The CDR3, as DNA: TGTGCCAGCAGTGAGGACTTTCTGGGCGCGAACACCGGGGAGCTGTTTTTT. The V call is TRBV12-3 or TRBV12-4, the J call TRBJ2-2, with D perhaps TRBD2 (5 bases). The V end lost 5 bases, the J end lost 0 bases, and 16 bases lay between the germline ends. This CDR3 has 17 residues.

This chain connects TRBV12-3 or TRBV12-4 to TRBJ1-2, with TRBD1 matching over 9 bases. Trimming removed 4 bases from V and 6 bases from J; junction bases left unmatched: 6. This CDR3 contains 14 residues. CDR3 in amino acids: CASSSGGTGHGYTF. CDR3 sequence (DNA): TGTGCCAGCAGTTCGGGAGGGACAGGGCATGGCTACACCTTC.

This clonotype was recorded at least ten times. The chain uses TRBV6-1 and TRBJ2-7; 10 positions agree with TRBD1. Germline values: CDR1 MNHNS, CDR2 SASEGT. With V trimmed by 5 bases and J by 7 bases, 11 bases remained unmatched. The CDR3 contains 15 residues. The CDR3 coding sequence is TGTGCCAGCAGTCCCCCGGGACAGGGGTCGAGGGAGCAGTACTTC. Translating gives CASSPPGQGSREQYF.

In its sample, this clonotype was seen many times. A junction end diverges from the germline sequence, so it may reflect a read error. J is TRBJ1-3 and V is TRBV7-3, with 7 positions matching TRBD1. This CDR3 region has 15 residues. Germline V CDR1 and CDR2: SGHTA, FQGTGA. The DNA for the CDR3 is TGTGCCAGCAGCTTATCGACAGGGCCTGGAAACACCATATGTTTT. The encoded protein is CASSLSTGPGNTICF.

This clonotype came up many times. V and J are TRBV2 and TRBJ2-5; 9 nucleotides match TRBD2. Germline values: CDR1 SNHLY, CDR2 FYNNEI. This CDR3 is 18 amino acids long. After removal of 1 base from V and 5 bases from J, the junction contained 14 bases not matched to a gene. The CDR3 protein is CASSEENLAGERWETQYF. In nucleotides, the CDR3 is TGTGCCAGCAGTGAAGAGAACTTAGCGGGAGAAAGGTGGGAGACCCAGTACTTC.

This clonotype was observed at least ten times. The chain joins TRBV24-1 to TRBJ1-2, with TRBD1 matching over 10 bases. Trimming took 5 bases from V and 5 from J; bases not matched to a gene: 10. This CDR3 contains 16 residues. Germline lookup yields CDR1 KGHDR and CDR2 SFDVKD. The CDR3 sequence is CATSVDQPDRGYGYTF. CDR3 sequence (DNA): TGTGCCACCAGTGTCGACCAACCGGACAGGGGGTATGGCTACACCTTC.

This clonotype was seen repeatedly, ten times or more. V usage is TRBV18 and J usage is TRBJ1-1; maybe TRBD1 (5 bases). The CDR3 runs to 15 residues. Looked up from germline, CDR1 is KGHSH and CDR2 is LQKENI. Trimming took 3 bases from V and 1 from J, leaving 12 bases between them. CDR3 nucleotides: TGTGCCAGCTCACCGGCCCGGACACCGAACACTGAAGCTTTCTTT. This translates into CASSPARTPNTEAFF.

The genes are TRBV19 and TRBJ2-7; weak D call: TRBD2 (6 bases). The V gene lost 5 bases and the J gene lost 2 bases, with 10 bases spanning the gap. The CDR3 is 13 amino acids. Germline CDR1 reads LNHDA; CDR2 reads SQIVND (reference sequence). The CDR3 DNA follows: TGTGCCAGTAGTGCGGGACCCCCCTACGAGCAGTACTTC. It specifies CASSAGPPYEQYF.

This clonotype showed up many times. CDR3 in amino acids: CASTTPGNQPQHF. In nucleotides, the CDR3 is TGTGCCAGCACCACGCCTGGCAATCAGCCCCAGCATTTT. The rearrangement joins TRBV12-3 or TRBV12-4 to TRBJ1-5, with unresolved D. The CDR3 is 13 amino acids. V was shortened by 7 bases and J by 2 bases, with 9 bases between the two germline ends.

The V and J genes are TRBV13 and TRBJ1-5; D remains unclear. Trimming shortened V by 4 bases and J by 6 bases, and 7 bases separated the two germline ends. This CDR3 comprises 12 residues. CDR1 and CDR2 (germline): PRHDT, FYEKMQ (reference sequence). The CDR3 sequence: CASSSLGQPQHF. The CDR3 coding sequence is TGTGCCAGCAGCTCCCTTGGTCAGCCCCAGCATTTT.

This clonotype was observed at least ten times. This chain joins TRBV12-3 or TRBV12-4 and TRBJ2-7; either TRBD1 or TRBD2 may fit D (6 bases each). The CDR3 length is 15 residues. V lost 5 bases to trimming and J lost 7 bases, with 21 bases between them. CDR3 sequence reads: CASSAWGALKWEQYF. The CDR3 DNA reads as TGTGCCAGCAGTGCGTGGGGGGCCCTTAAGTGGGAGCAGTACTTC.

This clonotype was observed at least ten times. This may arise from a read error, as a much more abundant clone is one base away. The chain links TRBV30 to TRBJ1-1; 10 nucleotides align to TRBD1. The ends lost 1 base at V and 3 bases at J; junction bases unmatched: 8. This CDR3 region has 16 residues. Germline CDR1 GTSNPN, CDR2 SVGIG (reference sequence). CDR3 sequence reads: CAWSAMTGGLDTEAFF. CDR3 bases: TGTGCCTGGAGTGCTATGACAGGGGGCTTGGACACTGAAGCTTTCTTT. Using reference TRBV30 and TRBJ1-1 for the parts outside the CDR3, the full variable domain is SQTIHQWPATLVQPVGSPLSLECTVEGTSNPNLYWYRQAAGRGLQLLFYSVGIGQISSEVPQNLSASRPQDRQFILSSKKLLLSDSGFYLCAWSAMTGGLDTEAFFGQGTRLTVV.

This clonotype was seen a single time. CDR3 DNA sequence: TGTGCCATCTACCAAATCCTTACTATCGGCCGTAAAGACGAGCAGTACTTC. Translation gives CAIYQILTIGRKDEQYF. The rearrangement links TRBV6-8 to TRBJ2-7; D gene unclear. CDR1 and CDR2 (germline): MNHGY, SAAAGT. This CDR3 is 17 amino acids long. V lost 10 bases and J 5 bases, leaving 30 bases between the germline ends.